This TCR beta chain emerged from a study of spatial heterogeneity in lung cancer. Study summary: Donation came from about 72 patients with untreated early-stage non-small cell lung cancer.

The library protocol tagged each TCR cDNA with a unique molecular identifier. In TCRdb, the 5' RACE reads were re-called with MiXCR into one record per CDR3 protein. The sample carries around 110,000 distinct CDR3 sequences, 9% to 15% recorded once. Germline V gene data show CDR1 as SGDLS and CDR2 as YYNGEE. Unmatched junction bases numbered 4, after V lost 4 bases and J lost 4 bases. This CDR3 spans 13 amino acids. This sample's time point: blood at routine non-recurrence follow-up after resection. The study sequenced unsorted whole RNA from tumor, nontumor lung or frozen PBMC. This clonotype was counted at least ten times.

The J gene is TRBJ1-1, the V gene TRBV9; 7 positions agree with TRBD1. The sequence derives from a male donor with early-stage non-small cell lung cancer. The material was PBMCs, obtained at follow-up. The CDR3 DNA is TGTGCCAGCAGCTCCCAGGGGGGCACTGAAGCTTTCTTT. It codes for CASSSQGGTEAFF.